The source of this T cell receptor beta chain is a study of blood T cell repertoires in COVID-19. Study background: Samples taken during acute and convalescent COVID-19 were collected in the United States, Italy and Spain. The cDNA or gDNA used as material had been derived from T cells, B-cell-depleted T cells, or PBMCs.

Trimming removed 3 bases from V and 4 bases from J, with 15 bases in between. This CDR3 is 16 amino acids long. Germline lookup yields CDR1 MDHEN and CDR2 SYDVKM. Authors' methods: Amplified reference gene primers provided the basis for estimating nucleated cell counts. Sequencing was performed with immunoSEQ multiplex PCR; in TCRdb, only in-frame clones are kept and a portion is missing. V and J calls and clone size come straight from that table; D and trimming were deduced from the DNA. The sample gives over 110,000 clones, around 76% of which show up once; around 13% is in the top ten. This rearrangement joins TRBV28 to TRBJ2-2, with D perhaps TRBD2 (5 bases). Sequencing was performed on peripheral blood. This TCR derives from a man older than 75 with acute or convalescent COVID-19. CDR3 region: CASSFIPSISTGELFF. The DNA for the CDR3 is TGTGCCAGCAGTTTCATCCCTAGCATTTCCACCGGGGAGCTGTTTTTT.